Shown below are 8 T cell receptor beta chains from a single sample sequenced in a study of control samples from healthy donors and cancer patients. The data were produced by immunoSEQ multiplex PCR, yet TCRdb's version contains in-frame clones alone and is incomplete. The repertoire holds roughly 450,000 clones, 75% to 95% seen once, with more than 6% in the top ten. Sequencing used PBMCs. These receptors all stem from a man in his forties or fifties with head and neck cancer.

The chain combines TRBV19 with TRBJ2-2, with D possibly matching TRBD2 (5 bases). CDR3 length: 13 amino acids. Between the trimmed V and J ends, which lost 6 bases and 6 bases, there was a span of 11 bases. Germline V gives CDR1 LNHDA, CDR2 SQIVND (reference sequence). CDR3 bases: TGTGCCAGTAGCCCTAGCCGTTCCGGGGAGCTGTTTTTT. It yields the protein CASSPSRSGELFF.

The gene calls are TRBV27 and TRBJ1-5; D perhaps matches TRBD1 (6 bases). The germline gives CDR1 MNHEY, CDR2 SMNVEV (reference sequence). The CDR3 runs to 14 residues. V lost 3 bases, J lost 7 bases, and 13 bases lay in between. Written as DNA, the CDR3 is TGTGCCAGCAGTTTTACACAGGGAGAGCAGCCCCAGCATTTT. This gives the protein CASSFTQGEQPQHF.

The chain is built from TRBV21-1 and TRBJ1-3. TRBV21-1 is classified as a pseudogene. The CDR3 length is 18 residues. Here the CDR3 DNA reads TGTGCCAGCAGGGAGGAGGAAGTAGGGAAGCCTGCTGGAAACACCATATATTTT. It yields the protein CASREEEVGKPAGNTIYF.

This clone occurred once. The chain has TRBV3-1 (or the pseudogene TRBV3-2) and TRBJ1-1; 7 positions agree with TRBD1. Trimming at V came to 1 base and at J to 9 bases, leaving 8 bases not matched to a gene. This CDR3 spans 14 amino acids. CDR1 is LGHDT and CDR2 is YNNKEL in the germline V gene (reference sequence). CDR3 sequence: CASSQGLSGQQAFF. The CDR3 DNA sequence: TGTGCCAGCAGCCAAGGGCTATCGGGACAGCAAGCTTTCTTT.

The chain uses TRBV9 and TRBJ2-1; D possibly corresponds to TRBD2 (6 bases). Trimming removed 3 bases at V and 10 bases at J, with 20 bases between. Germline CDR1 reads SGDLS; CDR2 reads YYNGEE. The CDR3 totals 15 residues. The CDR3 DNA reads TGTGCCAGCAGCGCTCCGGGAGTTGCCGTAAAGGAGCAGTTCTTC. Translated, it gives CASSAPGVAVKEQFF.

The rearrangement uses TRBV28 and TRBJ2-5, with no clear D. V dropped 2 bases and J dropped 0 bases, with 4 bases sitting between them. Germline values: CDR1 MDHEN, CDR2 SYDVKM. CDR3 length equals 13 residues. CDR3 in amino acids: CASSLTYQETQYF. DNA of the CDR3: TGTGCCAGCAGTTTAACATACCAAGAGACCCAGTACTTC.

The chain links TRBV5-1 to TRBJ2-3; D is undetermined. V dropped 5 bases and J dropped 0 bases, with 10 bases sitting between them. This CDR3 comprises 14 residues. Germline CDR1 and CDR2: SGHRS and YFSETQ. In DNA, the CDR3 is TGCGCCAGCAGTTCACCCTCTAGCACAGATACGCAGTATTTT. This gives the protein CASSSPSSTDTQYF.

V gene TRBV6-2 or TRBV6-3 combines with J gene TRBJ2-1; 7 bases match TRBD1. The V segment lost 0 bases and the J segment 3 bases; nucleotides outside the gene matches: 2. Germline V gene data show CDR1 as MNHEY and CDR2 as SVGEGT. CDR3 length: 15 residues. CDR3 in DNA: TGTGCCAGCAGTTACTCCAGACAGGGCTACAATGAGCAGTTCTTC. This codes for CASSYSRQGYNEQFF.